This TCR beta chain was profiled in a study of T cell repertoires in cytomegalovirus infection. General study points: HLA-C-restricted CMV-specific TCR beta clonotypes prevailed in the ex vivo response. People with CMV and the relevant HLA were identified by cumulative public TCR beta family frequency.

In this sample, this clonotype turned up many times. Antigen specificity is unknown. TCRdb recomputed calls from the reads with MiXCR, one row per CDR3 protein. The repertoire includes approximately 910,000 distinct CDR3 sequences, around 32% of them detected once, and over 13% sits in the top ten. CDR3 length: 13 residues. The germline V gene encodes CDR1 SGHTA and CDR2 FQGNSA. V dropped 5 bases and J dropped 7 bases, with 11 bases sitting between them. The sample here was cultured CD8+ T cells from PBMCs, taken from culture after CMV antigen stimulation. This TCR came from a human donor in good health (CMV status not recorded). Some clones in this sample may be carry-over from other donors' samples. V gene TRBV7-2 combines with J gene TRBJ2-2, with D unclear. DNA of the CDR3: TGTGCCAGCAGCCCCAGTTTTTACGGGGAGCTGTTTTTT. Amino acids: CASSPSFYGELFF.